This TCR beta chain was recorded in a study of T cells after yellow fever vaccination. Study details: Any fraction with a low cell number was prepared using SMART-Seq v4 Ultra Low Input.

TCRdb analysed the 5' RACE reads with MiXCR anew, one entry per CDR3 protein. The table shows around 360,000 distinct CDR3 sequences, with roughly 11% occurring only once. The CDR3 is made up of 12 amino acids. Germline V gene lookup returns CDR1 DFQATT and CDR2 SNEGSKA (reference sequence). V was clipped by 1 base and J by 7 bases; unmatched bases: 0. This clonotype has just a few counts. The receptor was isolated from a man in his late teens or twenties who received the YFV17D yellow fever vaccine. This chain links TRBV20-1 with TRBJ2-1, with 8 bases fitting TRBD2. The source material was PBMCs, sampled on the day of the first yellow fever vaccination. CDR3 coding DNA: TGCAGTGCTAGAGCGGGGGGGAATGAGCAGTTCTTC. Its translation is CSARAGGNEQFF.